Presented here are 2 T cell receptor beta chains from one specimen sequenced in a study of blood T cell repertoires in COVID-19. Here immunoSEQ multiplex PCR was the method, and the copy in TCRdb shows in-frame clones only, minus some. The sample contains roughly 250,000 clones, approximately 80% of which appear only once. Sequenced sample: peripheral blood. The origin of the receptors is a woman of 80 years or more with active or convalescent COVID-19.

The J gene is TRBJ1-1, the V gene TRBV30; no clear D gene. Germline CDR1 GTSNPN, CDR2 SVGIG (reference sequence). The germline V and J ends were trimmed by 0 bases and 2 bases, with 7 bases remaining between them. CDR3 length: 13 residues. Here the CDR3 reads CAWSVQRNTEAFF. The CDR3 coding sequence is TGTGCCTGGAGTGTACAAAGAAACACTGAAGCTTTCTTT.

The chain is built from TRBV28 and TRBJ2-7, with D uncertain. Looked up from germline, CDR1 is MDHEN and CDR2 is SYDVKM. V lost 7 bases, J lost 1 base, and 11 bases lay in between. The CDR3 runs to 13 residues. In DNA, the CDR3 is TGTGCCAGCATCGTGGCAGGATCCTACGAGCAGTACTTC. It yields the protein CASIVAGSYEQYF.